The entry below gives a single TCR beta chain sequence along with its context. Its antigen is still unknown. When the RNA was reverse transcribed, random hexamers were used with an input of roughly 0.45 to 1 ug. Each CDR3 protein gets one entry after TCRdb re-called the immunoSEQ multiplex PCR reads with MiXCR. The sample holds about 180,000 distinct CDR3 sequences, around 93% seen once. These data originate in a study of CD8 T cells in Susac syndrome. Trimming stripped 0 bases from V and 4 bases from J, with 12 bases between. This CDR3 contains 15 residues. The germline V gene has CDR1 MNHEY and CDR2 SVGEGT. Sequencing targeted TCR beta in blood CD8+ and CD4+ T cells. Bulk CD8+ and CD4+ cells came from magnetic negative isolation; CD8+ TEMRA by FACS. Study findings and constraints: The study conceded that relatively few individuals underwent its TCR sequencing and HLA analysis.

This chain links TRBV6-2 or TRBV6-3 with TRBJ1-2; no firm D call. The sequence was collected from a human donor with multiple sclerosis. The source material was CD4+ T cells from PBMCs. The CDR3 DNA follows: TGTGCCAGCAGTTACTCGCTGAGGACCGTCTATGGCTACACCTTC. This codes for CASSYSLRTVYGYTF.